This is a list of T cell receptor beta chains from one sample in a study of blood T cell repertoires in COVID-19. Assay used: immunoSEQ multiplex PCR; TCRdb lists only in-frame clones, some missing. This repertoire shows roughly 250,000 clones, 75% to 95% found once; its top ten account for about 1.9%. Sequenced sample: PBMCs or T cells enriched from blood (not recorded which). All receptors derive from a woman aged 18-35 years who had recovered from COVID-19. CDR3s include the opening cysteine and the closing phenylalanine or tryptophan. Fields, in order: D gene, J gene, clone size, V gene, CDR3 protein, CDR3 DNA. D genes are given only for firm matches. Clone size appears in some rows only: once, few, many, or a class for an expanded clone.

-	TRBJ1-5	few	TRBV6-1	CASSEGGVHQPQHF	TGTGCCAGCAGTGAAGGGGGGGTCCATCAGCCCCAGCATTTT
-	TRBJ1-5	-	TRBV24-1	CATNSFTGEPQHF	TGTGCCACCAACAGCTTTACGGGGGAGCCCCAGCATTTT
TRBD1	TRBJ2-1	-	TRBV4-2	CASSQQVTGSYNEQFF	TGTGCCAGCAGCCAACAAGTGACAGGGTCCTACAATGAGCAGTTCTTC
TRBD2	TRBJ2-3	-	TRBV7-2	CASSLAGGGVDTQYF	TGTGCCAGCAGCTTAGCGGGCGGGGGGGTAGATACGCAGTATTTT
-	TRBJ2-3	once	TRBV5-1	CASRMSGSTDTQYF	TGCGCCAGCAGAATGAGCGGGAGCACAGATACGCAGTATTTT
-	TRBJ1-4	few	TRBV28	CASREGWGANEKLFF	TGTGCCAGCAGGGAGGGATGGGGCGCTAATGAAAAACTGTTTTTT
-	TRBJ2-7	-	TRBV19	CASRNDRNSYEQYF	TGTGCCAGTAGGAACGACAGGAACTCCTACGAGCAGTACTTC
TRBD1	TRBJ1-2	-	TRBV15	CATSRGSGTGVYGYTF	TGTGCCACCAGCAGGGGGTCCGGGACAGGAGTCTATGGCTACACCTTC
-	TRBJ1-1	-	TRBV12-3/TRBV12-4	CASSFYSSGLTIF	TGTGCCAGCAGTTTTTACTCGTCAGGCCTGACAATCTTT
-	TRBJ2-2	-	TRBV28	CASSFGGVNTGELFF	TGTGCCAGCAGTTTCGGCGGGGTCAACACCGGGGAGCTGTTTTTT
TRBD1	TRBJ1-5	-	TRBV4-2	CASSQLGTGNSNQPQHF	TGTGCCAGCAGCCAGCTCGGGACAGGCAACAGCAATCAGCCCCAGCATTTT
-	TRBJ1-5	-	TRBV18	CASSRAGQPQHF	TGTGCCAGCTCAAGGGCGGGCCAGCCCCAGCATTTT
-	TRBJ2-2	once	TRBV7-9	CASSTHRANTGELFF	TGTGCCAGCAGCACCCACAGGGCAAACACCGGGGAGCTGTTTTTT
-	TRBJ1-1	-	TRBV11-2	CASSLDVRTALNTEAFF	TGTGCCAGCAGCTTAGATGTCCGGACAGCTCTCAACACTGAAGCTTTCTTT
TRBD1	TRBJ1-1	-	TRBV19	CASSMPRGTGGRLYTEAFF	TGTGCCAGTAGTATGCCCCGGGGGACAGGGGGGAGGTTATACACTGAAGCTTTCTTT
-	TRBJ1-5	once	TRBV24-1	CATQTHSNQPQHF	TGTGCCACCCAAACACATAGCAATCAGCCCCAGCATTTT
TRBD2	TRBJ2-5	-	TRBV18	CASTGGLQETQYF	TGTGCCAGCACCGGGGGACTACAAGAGACCCAGTACTTC
TRBD1	TRBJ1-5	-	TRBV7-9	CASSRTGARNQPQHF	TGTGCCAGCAGCAGGACAGGGGCTCGCAATCAGCCCCAGCATTTT
-	TRBJ1-4	-	TRBV19	CASSIGRTTNEKLFF	TGTGCCAGTAGTATAGGGCGGACAACTAATGAAAAACTGTTTTTT
TRBD1	TRBJ1-1	-	TRBV5-1	CASSLGQGANPNTEAFF	TGCGCCAGCAGCTTAGGACAGGGGGCAAACCCGAACACTGAAGCTTTCTTT
-	TRBJ2-2	-	TRBV7-9	CASSLTGNTGELFF	TGTGCCAGCAGCTTAACGGGTAACACCGGGGAGCTGTTTTTT
-	TRBJ2-3	-	TRBV5-1	CASSLVREYTDTQYF	TGCGCCAGCAGCTTGGTTCGGGAATACACAGATACGCAGTATTTT
TRBD2	TRBJ2-1	-	TRBV7-2	CASSLGLAGDNEQFF	TGTGCCAGCAGCTTAGGGCTAGCGGGAGACAATGAGCAGTTCTTC
-	TRBJ1-1	-	TRBV6-1	CASSEARETEAFF	TGTGCCAGCAGTGAAGCGCGAGAGACTGAAGCTTTCTTT
-	TRBJ2-7	-	TRBV6-5	CASTPSYEQYF	TGTGCCAGCACCCCCAGCTACGAGCAGTACTTC
TRBD1	TRBJ2-7	-	TRBV11-2	CASSLAGTAYEQYF	TGTGCCAGCAGCTTAGCCGGGACAGCCTACGAGCAGTACTTC
-	TRBJ2-3	-	TRBV29-1	CSVEAQDTQYF	TGCAGCGTTGAGGCCCAAGATACGCAGTATTTT
-	TRBJ2-3	-	TRBV7-9	CASSFGTADTQYF	TGTGCCAGCAGCTTTGGGACTGCAGATACGCAGTATTTT
TRBD1	TRBJ1-1	-	TRBV3-1/TRBV3-2	CASSPRDRVYEAFF	TGTGCCAGCAGCCCCCGGGACAGGGTGTATGAAGCTTTCTTT
-	TRBJ1-1	-	TRBV15	CATKIQGGTEAFF	TGTGCCACCAAAATCCAGGGAGGTACGGAAGCTTTCTTT
TRBD1	TRBJ1-2	-	TRBV5-1	CASSQTGEGNYGYTF	TGCGCCAGCAGCCAGACAGGGGAGGGTAACTATGGCTACACCTTC
-	TRBJ1-5	few	TRBV24-1	CATSDLDYPASNQPQHF	TGTGCCACCAGTGACCTGGACTATCCAGCAAGCAATCAGCCCCAGCATTTT
-	TRBJ1-5	-	TRBV28	CASSSRGYSNQPQHF	TGTGCCAGCAGTTCCCGGGGGTATAGCAATCAGCCCCAGCATTTT
-	TRBJ2-5	-	TRBV18	CASSSKRGTGQETQYF	TGTGCCAGCTCCTCGAAAAGGGGAACAGGCCAAGAGACCCAGTACTTC
TRBD2	TRBJ2-1	few	TRBV15	CATSETSGEYNEQFF	TGTGCCACCAGCGAAACTAGCGGAGAATACAATGAGCAGTTCTTC
TRBD1	TRBJ1-2	-	TRBV7-2	CASSSGQGPYGYTF	TGTGCCAGCAGCTCTGGACAGGGCCCATATGGCTACACCTTC
TRBD1	TRBJ2-3	few	TRBV3-1/TRBV3-2	CASSQDRVRTDTQYF	TGTGCCAGCAGCCAGGACAGGGTGCGGACAGATACGCAGTATTTT
-	TRBJ1-2	-	TRBV6-1	CASSEAYRVVGYTF	TGTGCCAGCAGTGAAGCGTACAGGGTCGTTGGCTACACCTTC
-	TRBJ1-2	-	TRBV7-9	CASRSTGTHNYGYTF	TGTGCCAGCAGGTCCACAGGAACCCATAACTATGGCTACACCTTC
-	TRBJ1-1	-	TRBV7-2	CASTYRSGNTEAFF	TGTGCCAGCACCTATCGGTCGGGAAACACTGAAGCTTTCTTT
-	TRBJ2-1	-	TRBV6-5	CASSTGSEQFF	TGTGCCAGCAGCACAGGGTCCGAGCAGTTCTTC
TRBD1	TRBJ2-7	-	TRBV19	CASSQGAGEQYF	TGTGCCAGTAGTCAGGGGGCTGGCGAGCAGTACTTC
TRBD1	TRBJ1-6	-	TRBV10-3	CAISPDRGVGSPLHF	TGTGCCATCAGCCCGGACAGGGGGGTTGGGTCACCCCTCCACTTT
-	TRBJ1-4	-	TRBV9	CASTSGGTSNEKLFF	TGTGCCAGCACCTCCGGAGGAACTTCTAATGAAAAACTGTTTTTT
-	TRBJ1-1	-	TRBV29-1	CSVEDRRRSGFNTEAFF	TGCAGCGTTGAAGATCGTAGGCGGTCGGGATTTAACACTGAAGCTTTCTTT